The source of this TCR beta chain is a study of cytotoxic CD8 clonotypes in ibrutinib-treated CLL (dated by TCRdb to 2020 to 2023). Regarding the complete study: The cohort had about a dozen relapsed/refractory and under 16 treatment-naive patients; 17 were IGHV unmutated. Partial responses were observed in 24 patients and complete responses in 2; after a median follow-up of 68 months, remission was maintained in 15 or so patients and progression was observed in approximately twelve. An average of roughly 270,000 productive templates and some 99,000 productive rearrangements was obtained per sample. Cryopreserved peripheral blood mononuclear cells were obtained prior to treatment, at the time of response, and at either disease progression or sustained remission. Of the roughly 86 participants in the trial, about two dozen had longitudinal samples available. Every remission and progressive disease sample was obtained while ibrutinib was still being received by the patients. The response samples were drawn at a median of approximately 11 months into treatment, with a range of roughly 6 to 36 months.

As to this clone: Its recognized antigen is unknown. Per-nucleotide qualities are absent, and no much larger clonotype sits a single base away.

Sequences LNHDA (CDR1) and SQIVND (CDR2) are obtained from the germline V gene (reference sequence). V drops 5 bases and J drops 3 bases, leaving 13 bases in between. The CDR3 goes from the cysteine to the phenylalanine over 14 residues. Of all the DNA, just the CDR3 is kept, 42 bases in frame from base 1. On a MiSeq, deep resolution sequencing aimed for a depth between 1 in 1 million and 1 in 200,000 T cells, with each clonotype covered approximately 9.8x on average. TCR beta libraries were generated with the immunoSEQ hsTCRB Kit. The published analysis was carried out like this. Data were analyzed with ImmunoSEQ Data Assistant and ImmunoSEQ Analyzer, with V, D and J genes assigned per IMGT definitions. Clonality was computed as one minus normalized Shannon entropy of productive rearrangement frequencies, ranging from 0 to 1. Public clonotype analysis was restricted to overrepresented clonotypes comprising at least 0.05% of each patient's repertoire. Around 12 age-matched healthy donor repertoires from immuneACCESS were used as controls for clonality. In its TCRdb copy, this immuneACCESS table keeps in-frame sequences only and misses some clones. Where compared with another copy, unresolved V genes explain less than half of these, and the others have no known cause. That table gives V, J and clone size, and the DNA gave D and trimming. Present in this sample are 150,000 to 200,000 clones, over 65% of which were seen just once. The ten largest clones represent roughly 2% of the sample.

The study at large found these results: At ibrutinib response clonality went up, during sustained remission it held steady, and at progression it dropped back toward baseline. At baseline, clonality was higher than in age-matched healthy donors and showed a strong correlation with circulating CD8+ T-cell counts. Sampling times were not matched between sustained-remission and progressing patients, and lymph node repertoires were not studied. Public clonotypes were rare and either contracted or stayed stable during treatment, and the rise in clonality at ibrutinib response reflected the expansion of private clonotypes.

Taken with the paper, the label for time point translates to: approximately twelve months on ibrutinib. For TCR beta library preparation, 1.5 to 2.5 micrograms of genomic DNA were extracted from the cryopreserved PBMCs. High-throughput TCR beta sequencing was performed on longitudinal blood samples from CLL patients receiving ibrutinib monotherapy. The patients took part in an open-label, single-center phase 2 trial of ibrutinib monotherapy. Sequenced material: PBMCs, taken after 12 months of ibrutinib treatment. The rearranged chain carries TRBV19 and TRBJ1-1; no confident D gene assignment can be made. The TCR sequence derives from a human donor with chronic lymphocytic leukemia. At the DNA level, the sequence is TGTGCCAGTAGTTTTAATCTCGGGGACACTGAAGCTTTCTTT. Its translation is CASSFNLGDTEAFF.